The T cell receptor beta chain described here comes from a study of blood T cell repertoires in COVID-19. Study at large: The analysed material was cDNA or gDNA that came from T cells, B-cell-depleted T cells, or PBMCs.

In the study's own analysis: The authors estimated nucleated cell counts from reference gene primer amplification. Clones were read by immunoSEQ multiplex PCR, and TCRdb kept only the in-frame ones, dropping some. Clonal size and the V and J genes are those of that table, whereas D and trimming came from the DNA. Counted here are approximately 150,000 clones, approximately 90% occurring once; the ten biggest clones make up around 2%. The sequenced sample was peripheral blood. This receptor was taken from a man in his fifties or sixties who had recovered from COVID-19.

CDR3 bases: TGTGCCAGCAGTTACAAGGACAGCTCCTATAATTCACCCCTCCACTTT. It specifies CASSYKDSSYNSPLHF. The chain employs TRBV6-5 and TRBJ1-6; D possibly corresponds to TRBD1 (6 bases). Per the germline V gene, CDR1 is MNHEY and CDR2 is SVGAGI. V was clipped by 2 bases and J by 0 bases, with 8 bases between them. There are 16 residues in the CDR3.